The 6 T cell receptor beta chains below were found in one sample sequenced in a study of early T cells in non-severe SARS-CoV-2 infection. Using its own MiXCR run on the 5' RACE reads, TCRdb lists one record per CDR3 protein. The table shows 65,000 to 90,000 distinct CDR3 sequences, with 12% occurring only once. Sequencing was carried out using whole blood. Source of these receptors: an adult who was a healthcare worker with PCR-confirmed SARS-CoV-2 infection or an uninfected control (not recorded which).

The rearrangement links TRBV28 to TRBJ2-7; 9 bases line up with TRBD1. With V trimmed by 1 base and J by 0 bases, 4 bases remained unmatched. There are 16 residues in the CDR3. Germline V gene data show CDR1 as MDHEN and CDR2 as SYDVKM. For the CDR3, the DNA is TGTGCCAGCAGTTTATCTGGGACAGGGTCCTCCTACGAGCAGTACTTC. This codes for CASSLSGTGSSYEQYF.

This chain joins TRBV15 and TRBJ2-4, with D perhaps matching TRBD2 (5 bases). Germline lookup yields CDR1 LNHNV and CDR2 YYDKDF (reference sequence). Deletions cut 1 base from V and 1 base from J, with 14 bases between. CDR3 length equals 17 residues. CDR3 in DNA: TGTGCCACCAGCAGAGGGGAGTCGGTAGGGGCCAAAAACATTCAGTACTTC. This translates into CATSRGESVGAKNIQYF.

This clonotype was picked up many times. The junction does not match germline at one end; this may be a read error. The chain recombines TRBV7-7 with TRBJ2-2; TRBD2 agrees at 12 bases. CDR3 length: 19 residues. In germline, CDR1 is SSHAT, CDR2 FNYEAQ (reference sequence). The DNA for the CDR3 is TGTGCTAGCAGCTTAGGGACTAGCGGGCCAGAGACGGGCACCGGGGAGCTGTTTTTT. Translated, it gives CASSLGTSGPETGTGELFF.

This clonotype has just a few counts. This chain joins TRBV18 and TRBJ2-3; D could derive from TRBD1 or TRBD2 (6 bases each). The V and J ends lost 0 bases and 5 bases respectively, with 12 bases between them. Per germline, CDR1 KGHSH and CDR2 LQKENI. CDR3 length equals 15 residues. The CDR3, as DNA: TGTGCCAGCTCACCACCGTACGGGGGCCGAGATACGCAGTATTTT. Protein: CASSPPYGGRDTQYF.

The CDR3 loop reads CSASPDMGWEQYF. Here the CDR3 DNA reads TGCAGTGCTAGCCCGGACATGGGATGGGAGCAGTACTTC. The chain recombines TRBV20-1 with TRBJ2-7; D perhaps matches TRBD1 (5 bases). The CDR3 loop spans 13 amino acids. V lost 3 bases, J lost 7 bases, and 16 bases lay in between. Germline CDR1 DFQATT, CDR2 SNEGSKA (reference sequence).

In its sample, this clonotype was seen many times. The J gene is TRBJ1-6, the V gene TRBV12-3 or TRBV12-4; no reliable D call. The V end was cut by 5 bases, the J end by 3 bases, with 8 bases between. This CDR3 contains 14 residues. The CDR3 nucleotides read TGTGCCAGCAGTGTACTCGGCTATAATTCACCCCTCCACTTT. It translates to CASSVLGYNSPLHF.